Described below is a single TCR beta chain sequence and its context. As yet, its antigen is unknown. RNA totalling roughly 0.45 to 1 ug underwent reverse transcription with random hexamers. The immunoSEQ assay covered 54 Vbeta and 13 Jbeta segments for CDR3. TCRdb analysed the immunoSEQ multiplex PCR reads with MiXCR anew, one entry per CDR3 protein. Here the sample spans around 180,000 distinct CDR3 sequences, 94% being singletons. The sample originates from a study of CD8 T cells in Susac syndrome. Study as a whole: Patients with Susac syndrome were therapy-naive, on corticosteroids, or on intravenous immunoglobulin alone at blood draw. General observations from the study: The authors found no clonal expansion in Susac syndrome CD4+ T cell repertoires.

The V end was cut by 9 bases, the J end by 3 bases, with 9 bases between. This CDR3 is built from 12 residues. Germline V gene data show CDR1 as LNHDA and CDR2 as SQIVND (reference sequence). The chain joins TRBV19 to TRBJ1-5; D not certain. This TCR was recovered from a human donor with Susac syndrome. Sequencing was carried out using CD4+ T cells from PBMCs. CDR3: CASQFYNQPQHF. CDR3 bases: TGTGCCAGCCAGTTCTACAATCAGCCCCAGCATTTT. Supplemented by reference TRBV19 and TRBJ1-5, the full variable domain reads DGGITQSPKYLFRKEGQNVTLSCEQNLNHDAMYWYRQDPGQGLRLIYYSQIVNDFQKGDIAEGYSVSREKKESFPLTVTSAQKNPTAFYLCASQFYNQPQHFGDGTRLSIL.